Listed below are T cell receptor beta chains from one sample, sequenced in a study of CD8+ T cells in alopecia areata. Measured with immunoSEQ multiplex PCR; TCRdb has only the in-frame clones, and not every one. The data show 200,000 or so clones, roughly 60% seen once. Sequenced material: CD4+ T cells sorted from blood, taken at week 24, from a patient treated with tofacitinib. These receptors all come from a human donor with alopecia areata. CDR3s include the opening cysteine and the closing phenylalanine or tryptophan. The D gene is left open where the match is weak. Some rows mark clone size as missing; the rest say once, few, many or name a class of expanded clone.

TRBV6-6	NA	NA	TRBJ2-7	CASSYSMDYEQYF	TGTGCCAGCAGTTACTCTATGGACTACGAGCAGTACTTC
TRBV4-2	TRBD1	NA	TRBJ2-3	CASSPRTGQGVDTQYF	TGTGCCAGCAGCCCCCGAACCGGACAGGGTGTAGATACGCAGTATTTT
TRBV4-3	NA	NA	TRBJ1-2	CASSQDRNVGTATPTF	TGCGCCAGCAGCCAAGACAGGAACGTGGGGACGGCTACACCCACATTC
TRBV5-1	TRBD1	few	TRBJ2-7	CASSSGTGGLSYEQYF	TGCGCCAGCAGCTCCGGGACAGGGGGCCTCTCCTACGAGCAGTACTTC
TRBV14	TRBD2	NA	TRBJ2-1	CASSQQTSGRNEQFF	TGTGCCAGCAGCCAACAAACTAGCGGGAGAAATGAGCAGTTCTTC
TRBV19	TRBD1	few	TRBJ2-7	CASSTVTGVSERYF	TGTGCCAGTAGTACGGTAACAGGGGTAAGTGAGCGGTACTTC
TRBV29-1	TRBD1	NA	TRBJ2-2	CSVAPGTGTGELFF	TGCAGCGTAGCACCCGGGACAGGGACCGGGGAGCTGTTTTTT
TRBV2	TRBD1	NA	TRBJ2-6	CANDRGLGANVLTF	TGTGCCAATGACAGGGGGCTTGGGGCCAACGTCCTGACTTTC
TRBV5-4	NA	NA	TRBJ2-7	CASSWAGHEQYF	TGTGCCAGCAGCTGGGCGGGCCACGAGCAGTACTTC
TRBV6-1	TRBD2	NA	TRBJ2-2	CASSESGTSFSGELFF	TGTGCCAGCAGCGAATCCGGGACTAGCTTTTCCGGGGAGCTGTTTTTT
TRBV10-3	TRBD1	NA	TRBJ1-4	CAISTSTGGGKLFF	TGTGCCATCAGTACATCGACAGGGGGAGGAAAACTGTTTTTT
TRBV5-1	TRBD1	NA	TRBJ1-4	CASSTGQATQGEKLFF	TGCGCCAGCAGCACCGGACAGGCGACACAGGGGGAAAAACTGTTTTTT
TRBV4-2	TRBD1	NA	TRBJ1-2	CASSRDRGRQAGGYTF	TGTGCCAGCAGCCGGGACAGGGGGCGCCAGGCGGGTGGCTACACCTTC
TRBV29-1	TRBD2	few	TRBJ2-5	CSVAGGPWETQYF	TGCAGCGTCGCGGGGGGGCCGTGGGAGACCCAGTACTTC
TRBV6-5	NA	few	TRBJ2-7	CASRTGTNSYEQYF	TGTGCCAGCAGGACCGGGACAAACTCCTACGAGCAGTACTTC
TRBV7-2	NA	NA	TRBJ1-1	CASSLAGTGTEAFF	TGTGCCAGCAGCTTAGCAGGGACGGGTACTGAAGCTTTCTTT
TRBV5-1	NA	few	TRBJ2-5	CASSPYGGPQETQYF	TGCGCCAGCAGTCCGTACGGAGGGCCCCAAGAGACCCAGTACTTC
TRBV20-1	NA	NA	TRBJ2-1	CSARVGSAVFF	TGCAGTGCTAGAGTTGGGAGCGCTGTGTTCTTC
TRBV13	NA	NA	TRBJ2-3	CASSGPLTARIIKDTQYF	TGTGCCAGCAGCGGGCCCCTGACAGCCCGGATAATAAAAGATACGCAGTATTTT
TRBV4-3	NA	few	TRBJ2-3	CASSQDRGDTQYF	TGCGCCAGCAGCCAAGATCGAGGTGATACGCAGTATTTT
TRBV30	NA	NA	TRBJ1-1	CAWGRMNTEAFF	TGTGCCTGGGGTCGGATGAACACTGAAGCTTTCTTT
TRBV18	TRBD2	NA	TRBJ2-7	CASSPRSGEAQYF	TGTGCCAGCTCACCACGAAGCGGGGAAGCGCAGTACTTC
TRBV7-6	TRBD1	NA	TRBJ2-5	CASSLGTGTQETQYF	TGTGCCAGCAGCTTAGGGACAGGGACCCAAGAGACCCAGTACTTC
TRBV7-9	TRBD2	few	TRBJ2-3	CASRRTSDTDTQYF	TGTGCCAGCAGGAGGACTAGCGACACAGATACGCAGTATTTT
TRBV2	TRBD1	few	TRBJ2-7	CASRAGTGGGVSYEQYF	TGTGCCAGCAGGGCCGGGACAGGGGGAGGTGTCTCCTACGAGCAGTACTTC
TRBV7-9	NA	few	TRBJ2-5	CASSLVETQYF	TGTGCCAGCAGCTTAGTGGAGACCCAGTACTTC
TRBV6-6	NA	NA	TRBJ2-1	CASSSDTEPYNEQFF	TGTGCCAGCAGTTCCGACACGGAGCCCTACAATGAGCAGTTCTTC
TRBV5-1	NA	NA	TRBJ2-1	CASRLDFSYNEQFF	TGCGCCAGCAGGTTAGATTTCTCCTACAATGAGCAGTTCTTC
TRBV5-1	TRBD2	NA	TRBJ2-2	CASSLTSGRPTGELFF	TGCGCCAGCAGCTTGACTAGCGGGAGGCCAACCGGGGAGCTGTTTTTT
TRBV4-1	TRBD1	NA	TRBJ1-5	CASSQEGQGLQPQHF	TGCGCCAGCAGCCAGGAAGGACAGGGCCTTCAGCCCCAGCATTTT